This T cell receptor beta chain was recorded in a study of spatial heterogeneity in lung cancer. Whole-study context: Sequences of the beta chain were consistently detected in greater numbers than alpha-chain sequences. Each distinct TCR and UMI combination averaged more than ten appearances in raw reads.

The sample holds a few counts of this clonotype. The germline V and J ends were trimmed by 6 bases and 3 bases, with 14 bases remaining between them. Germline CDR1 reads SQVTM; CDR2 reads ANQGSEA. This CDR3 spans 13 amino acids. TCRdb independently ran MiXCR on the 5' RACE reads; one entry per CDR3 protein. The table has approximately 6,200 distinct CDR3 sequences, approximately 20% seen once; the top ten hold about 16%. Time point noted: sample taken at primary tumor resection. The cohort: 70 to 85 early-stage, untreated non-small cell lung cancer patients. Sequencing covered unsorted whole RNA taken from tumor, nontumor lung or frozen PBMC.

This receptor was obtained from a male donor with early-stage non-small cell lung cancer. The rearrangement joins TRBV29-1 to TRBJ1-1; D gene uncertain. The sample here was normal lung tissue next to the tumor, taken at surgery. The CDR3 is CSVVPSLDTEAFF. CDR3 nucleotides: TGCAGCGTGGTCCCCTCGTTGGACACTGAAGCTTTCTTT.